This paragraph reports one TCR beta chain. The sample belongs to a study of blood T cell repertoires in COVID-19. Study at large: COVID-19 samples, acute and convalescent, were from the United States, Italy and Spain. Sources were T cells, B-cell-depleted T cells, or PBMCs; the material itself was cDNA or gDNA.

In the original processing: Scientists estimated how many nucleated cells there were by amplifying reference gene primers. Clones were read by immunoSEQ multiplex PCR, and TCRdb kept only the in-frame ones, dropping some. The V and J calls and clone size are taken from that table; D and trimming were inferred from the DNA. The profile shows about 210,000 clones, around four fifths of them singletons. V was clipped by 4 bases and J by 6 bases; unmatched bases: 8. Germline V lookup: CDR1 SGDLS, CDR2 YYNGEE. CDR3 size: 14 residues. This sequence joins TRBV9 and TRBJ1-1; TRBD1 matches at 8 bases. The receptor comes from a man aged 60 to 69 with COVID-19, enrolled during active disease. Sequenced sample: peripheral blood. The CDR3 reads CASSLQTGVPEAFF. CDR3 sequence (DNA): TGTGCCAGCAGCCTCCAGACAGGGGTCCCTGAAGCTTTCTTT.